Listed below are T cell receptor beta chains from one sample, sequenced in a study of T cell responses to AZD1222 COVID-19 vaccine. Sequenced by immunoSEQ multiplex PCR; TCRdb stores in-frame clones only, minus some. This sample has approximately 170,000 clones, with roughly 90% found just once. The source was peripheral blood, collected on day 0 of AZD1222 vaccination. These receptors came from an adult in good health. Both conserved end residues are part of each CDR3. A D gene is named only where the DNA matches it firmly. Clone size appears in some rows only: once, few, many, or a class for an expanded clone.

TRBV6-5	TRBJ1-6	NA	NA	CASTLEENSPLHF	TGTGCCAGCACCCTGGAGGAGAATTCACCCCTCCACTTT
TRBV19	TRBJ1-5	NA	NA	CASGSNQPQHF	TGTGCCAGTGGAAGCAATCAGCCCCAGCATTTT
TRBV11-3	TRBJ2-1	NA	NA	CASSLDPTYNEQFF	TGTGCCAGCAGCTTAGATCCCACATACAATGAGCAGTTCTTC
TRBV7-2	TRBJ2-3	TRBD2	NA	CASSLGTSGGDTQYF	TGTGCCAGCAGCTTAGGGACTAGCGGGGGAGATACGCAGTATTTT
TRBV28	TRBJ1-3	TRBD1	NA	CASSLGGQMYSGNTIYF	TGTGCCAGCAGTTTAGGGGGACAGATGTATTCTGGAAACACCATATATTTT
TRBV28	TRBJ2-3	NA	NA	CATGGGRGTDTQYF	TGTGCCACCGGGGGCGGCCGAGGCACAGATACGCAGTATTTT
TRBV6-5	TRBJ2-7	NA	NA	CASSYSWGGSYEQYF	TGTGCCAGCAGTTACTCGTGGGGTGGCTCCTACGAGCAGTACTTC
TRBV19	TRBJ1-5	NA	NA	CASSTGVNQPQHF	TGTGCCAGTAGTACCGGGGTCAATCAGCCCCAGCATTTT
TRBV9	TRBJ1-6	NA	NA	CASSVDGTLYSPLHF	TGTGCCAGCAGCGTAGACGGGACACTATATTCACCCCTCCACTTT
TRBV10-3	TRBJ2-1	TRBD2	NA	CATHPLRLAGDDEQFF	TGTGCCACCCACCCCCTAAGACTAGCGGGAGACGATGAGCAGTTCTTC
TRBV6-5	TRBJ1-1	TRBD1	NA	CASSYTGTGSTEAFF	TGTGCCAGCAGTTACACGGGGACAGGGAGCACTGAAGCTTTCTTT
TRBV11-3	TRBJ2-7	TRBD1	NA	CASGRGPYEQYF	TGTGCCAGCGGCAGGGGGCCCTACGAGCAGTACTTC
TRBV19	TRBJ2-1	NA	NA	CASSIERARVGEQFF	TGTGCCAGTAGTATAGAGAGGGCCAGGGTTGGTGAGCAGTTCTTC
TRBV3-1/TRBV3-2	TRBJ2-1	NA	NA	CASSQVTYEQFF	TGTGCCAGCAGCCAAGTTACCTATGAGCAGTTCTTC
TRBV7-3	TRBJ1-2	NA	NA	CASSSQAGNYGYTF	TGTGCCAGCAGCTCTCAGGCAGGGAACTATGGCTACACCTTC
TRBV7-2	TRBJ1-1	NA	NA	CASRLSRGNTEAFF	TGTGCCAGCAGACTTTCACGCGGGAACACTGAAGCTTTCTTT
TRBV24-1	TRBJ2-3	NA	NA	CATSRVYTDTQYF	TGTGCCACCAGCCGAGTGTACACAGATACGCAGTATTTT
TRBV7-7	TRBJ2-7	NA	NA	CASSLGMEGEQYF	TGTGCTAGCAGCTTAGGTATGGAGGGAGAGCAGTACTTC
TRBV7-2	TRBJ2-5	TRBD2	NA	CASSISGSRETQYF	TGTGCCAGCAGCATTAGCGGGAGTCGAGAGACCCAGTACTTC
TRBV11-2	TRBJ1-1	TRBD1	NA	CASSPGQLEAFF	TGTGCCAGCAGCCCGGGACAGTTGGAAGCTTTCTTT
TRBV6-5	TRBJ1-1	TRBD1	NA	CASSLPSTGYTEAFF	TGTGCCAGCAGCCTACCTTCGACAGGGTACACTGAAGCTTTCTTT
TRBV28	TRBJ2-1	NA	NA	CASSFSGLSYNEQFF	TGTGCCAGCAGTTTTTCGGGACTCTCATACAATGAGCAGTTCTTC
TRBV28	TRBJ2-7	NA	NA	CASSLFARTYEQYF	TGTGCCAGCAGTTTATTTGCAAGAACCTACGAGCAGTACTTC
TRBV18	TRBJ1-3	NA	NA	CASSPATPRNTIYF	TGTGCCAGCTCACCCGCGACACCCCGAAACACCATATATTTT
TRBV9	TRBJ1-2	TRBD1	NA	CASSIGTGGYGYTF	TGTGCCAGCAGCATCGGGACAGGGGGCTATGGCTACACCTTC
TRBV28	TRBJ2-1	TRBD2	NA	CASSLVLAASYNEQFF	TGTGCCAGCAGTTTGGTTCTAGCGGCCTCCTACAATGAGCAGTTCTTC
TRBV2	TRBJ1-1	NA	NA	CASRAGAEAFF	TGTGCCAGCAGGGCCGGAGCTGAAGCTTTCTTT
TRBV5-1	TRBJ2-7	NA	NA	CASSPGGLAEQYF	TGCGCCAGCAGCCCCGGGGGGCTAGCGGAGCAGTACTTC
TRBV12-2	TRBJ2-1	NA	NA	CASRCLREGPVNEQFF	TGTGCAAGTCGCTGTCTGCGGGAGGGCCCGGTCAATGAGCAGTTCTTC
TRBV30	TRBJ2-1	TRBD2	NA	CAWSVPGGPSGNPYNEQFF	TGTGCCTGGAGTGTTCCAGGGGGGCCTAGCGGGAATCCCTACAATGAGCAGTTCTTC
TRBV4-1	TRBJ1-2	NA	NA	CASSQGLDSSSYGYTF	TGCGCCAGCAGCCAAGGGCTGGACAGCTCTAGCTATGGCTACACCTTC
TRBV28	TRBJ1-2	NA	NA	CASSLTVNYGYTF	TGTGCCAGCAGTCTGACAGTAAACTATGGCTACACCTTC
TRBV3-1/TRBV3-2	TRBJ1-1	NA	once	CASSQGPGRAFF	TGTGCCAGCAGCCAAGGCCCAGGACGGGCTTTCTTT
TRBV5-8	TRBJ2-1	NA	NA	CASSFFVPEQFF	TGTGCCAGCAGCTTTTTCGTCCCTGAGCAGTTCTTC
TRBV18	TRBJ1-1	TRBD1	NA	CASSPSTGGVEAFF	TGTGCCAGCTCACCTTCGACAGGGGGCGTCGAAGCTTTCTTT
TRBV19	TRBJ2-3	NA	NA	CASSIRRASTDTQYF	TGTGCCAGTAGTATAAGAAGGGCTAGCACAGATACGCAGTATTTT
TRBV5-1	TRBJ2-1	TRBD2	NA	CASERTSGSRSEQFF	TGCGCCAGCGAGCGGACTAGCGGGAGCAGGAGTGAGCAGTTCTTC
TRBV27	TRBJ2-1	NA	NA	CASAEYNEQFF	TGTGCCAGCGCCGAATACAATGAGCAGTTCTTC
TRBV28	TRBJ2-5	NA	NA	CASSRGETQYF	TGTGCCAGCAGCCGAGGGGAGACCCAGTACTTC
TRBV10-2	TRBJ2-7	TRBD2	NA	CASPGGGSMNIHHEQYF	TGCGCCTCCCCGGGGGGAGGGTCCATGAATATACACCACGAGCAGTACTTC
TRBV6-5	TRBJ2-1	NA	NA	CASSYTSGNEQFF	TGTGCCAGCAGTTACACAAGCGGGAATGAGCAGTTCTTC
TRBV29-1	TRBJ2-7	TRBD1	NA	CSVGTGEGYEQYF	TGCAGCGTGGGGACAGGGGAGGGTTACGAGCAGTACTTC
TRBV28	TRBJ1-5	NA	few	CASGVFANQPQHF	TGTGCCAGCGGAGTGTTTGCCAATCAGCCCCAGCATTTT
TRBV11-2	TRBJ2-7	NA	NA	CASSLDPRTFYEQYF	TGTGCCAGCAGCTTAGATCCCAGGACTTTCTACGAGCAGTACTTC
TRBV11-2	TRBJ2-4	NA	NA	CASSLSTGRGNIQYF	TGTGCCAGCAGCTTAAGTACAGGGAGGGGAAACATTCAGTACTTC
TRBV5-6	TRBJ1-6	NA	once	CASSLGGFGDSPLHF	TGTGCCAGCAGCCTAGGGGGGTTCGGGGATTCACCCCTCCACTTT
TRBV4-3	TRBJ2-2	TRBD2	NA	CASSQGHLAGDTGELFF	TGCGCCAGCAGCCAAGGTCATCTAGCGGGAGACACCGGGGAGCTGTTTTTT
TRBV30	TRBJ1-4	TRBD1	NA	CAWSPPGTAAEKLFF	TGTGCCTGGAGTCCACCGGGGACAGCTGCGGAAAAACTGTTTTTT